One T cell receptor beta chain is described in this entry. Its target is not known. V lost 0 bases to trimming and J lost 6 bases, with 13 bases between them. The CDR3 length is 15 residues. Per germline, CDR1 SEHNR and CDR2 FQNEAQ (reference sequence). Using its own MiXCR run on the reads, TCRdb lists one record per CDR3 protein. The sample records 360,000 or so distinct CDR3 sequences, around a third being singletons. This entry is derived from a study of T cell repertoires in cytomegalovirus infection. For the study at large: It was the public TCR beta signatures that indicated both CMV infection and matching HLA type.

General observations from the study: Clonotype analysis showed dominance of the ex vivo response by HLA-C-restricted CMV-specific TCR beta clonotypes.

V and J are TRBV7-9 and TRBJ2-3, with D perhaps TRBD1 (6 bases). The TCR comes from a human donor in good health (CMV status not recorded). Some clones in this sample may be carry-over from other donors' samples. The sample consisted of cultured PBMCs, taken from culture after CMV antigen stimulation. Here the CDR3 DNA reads TGTGCCAGCAGCTTAGCGAATACAGGGCGCGATACGCAGTATTTT. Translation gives CASSLANTGRDTQYF. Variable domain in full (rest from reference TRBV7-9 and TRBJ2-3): DTGVSQNPRHKITKRGQNVTFRCDPISEHNRLYWYRQTLGQGPEFLTYFQNEAQLEKSRLLSDRFSAERPKGSFSTLEIQRTEQGDSAMYLCASSLANTGRDTQYFGPGTRLTVL.